This T cell receptor (beta chain) was obtained from a study of vaccination effects on CD4 cells after COVID-19 (dated by TCRdb to between 2021 and 2024). Regarding the study in general: Two doses of either the BNT162b2 or the mRNA-1273 mRNA SARS-CoV-2 vaccine were administered to participants. Cultures from other donors in the study were sequenced using the Oncomine TCR Beta short-read assay on an Illumina iSeq 100. The full study included some 10 COVID-19 convalescent patients and a handful of SARS-CoV-2-naive healthy vaccine recipients. SARS-CoV-2 spike-specific CD4+ TCR repertoires from before and after mRNA vaccination were compared in COVID-19 convalescent patients and in infection-naive vaccine recipients. General conclusions and limits of the study: Marked clonal contraction was observed in both infection-induced and vaccine-induced clones at late post-vaccination timepoints, consistent with waning T cell responses. Limitations of the study were the small number of convalescent patients and the absence of early post-infection timepoints. In healthy vaccine recipients, vaccine-induced clones were almost all SARS-CoV-2 mono-reactive, with only 1 of 255 being cross-reactive with common cold coronaviruses.

Receptors were amplified or captured by the immunoSEQ multiplex PCR assay. TCR beta CDR3 sequencing was performed on DNA from the cultured, isolated CD4+ T cells. Under the source paper's analysis protocol: The analysis removed non-productive TCR sequences, trimmed reads to the CDR3 region, and retained only CDR3s that were 7 or more amino acids long. Antigen-specific clonotypes were identified with the MANAFEST web app by comparing expansion in peptide wells against reference cultures. To count as positive, a clone had to show expansion at FDR<0.05 compared with the reference and with all other wells, an odds ratio above 5, and a frequency above 0.1% in two replicate wells. Clonotypes significantly expanded in SARS-CoV-2 spike wells and in at least one common cold coronavirus spike condition were defined as cross-reactive. CDR3 similarity was assessed by Levenshtein distance with the stringdist R package, and unrooted trees were built with ape in R 3.6.1. In its TCRdb copy, this immuneACCESS table keeps in-frame sequences only and misses some clones. Where compared with another copy, unresolved V genes explain less than half of these, and the others have no known cause. D and trimming were read from the DNA, whereas the V and J calls and clone size are those reported in that table. Here the sample has around 63,000 clones; over 70% occur a single time. Approximately 3.7% of the sample rests with the top ten.

To identify antigen-specific CD4+ T cell clonotypes by their expansion, the ViraFEST assay first stimulated PBMC with viral peptide pools and then applied TCR sequencing. After roughly 11 days of culture, CD4+ T cells were isolated with the EasySep CD4+ T cell isolation kit. The absence of prior SARS-CoV-2 infection in healthy vaccine recipients was confirmed by negative nucleocapsid antibodies before and after vaccination. Each well held under 2.5 million PBMC cultured in IMDM containing approximately 5% human AB serum, roughly 9.6 IU/ml IL-2 and gentamicin, along with about 9.3 ug/ml peptides. Half of the culture medium was replaced with fresh IL-2-containing medium on days 3 and 7. Unless otherwise noted, each peptide stimulation condition was cultured in triplicate wells. Using Ficoll-Paque Plus gradient centrifugation, PBMC were separated from whole blood and then either used fresh or cryopreserved at -140C. The spike proteins of SARS-CoV-2 and of the common cold coronaviruses HCoV-NL63, HCoV-OC43 and HCoV-229E were spanned by overlapping peptide pools. The QIAamp micro DNA kit was used to extract genomic DNA from the cultured CD4+ T cells.

This clone has a handful of counts. The antigen it recognizes is unknown. No much larger clonotype is one base removed from it; base qualities were not supplied. V and J lose 3 bases and 0 bases, and a span of 9 bases separates them. The CDR3 holds 15 amino acids from the cysteine to the phenylalanine. The CDR3 DNA has 45 bases and is translated from base 1. CDR1 is given as SGHDN and CDR2 as FVKESK, both from the germline V gene. The chain couples TRBV14 to TRBJ1-3, with no confidently assigned D gene. The starting material was CD4+ T cells from PBMCs cultured with HCoV-OC43 spike peptides, obtained before COVID-19 vaccination. According to the study, the label for this sample's cell subset or site signals: HCoV-OC43 spike overlapping peptide pool stimulation. The source is a human donor who received a COVID-19 vaccine. CDR3 region: CASSQTGNSGNTIYF. The nucleotides read TGTGCCAGCAGCCAGACGGGAAACTCTGGAAACACCATATATTTT.